This T cell receptor (beta chain) was identified in a study of T cell responses to AZD1222 COVID-19 vaccine. Notes on the study in general: Regions 160-218 and 743-854 dominated among vaccine-associated CD4 TCRs spanning spike. Repertoire collection took place solely once the T cell response had peaked. Receipt of two AZD1222 doses was followed by a rise in Spike-specific TCR breadth and depth. Clonal diversity was possibly underestimated, and the donors were mostly white British, with more females.

Sequencing used immunoSEQ multiplex PCR; TCRdb keeps in-frame clones, though not all of them. The sample includes roughly 130,000 clones, roughly 86% of them seen just once. Comments on this clone: The antigen is undetermined.

Sequencing was performed on peripheral blood, taken on day 0 of AZD1222 vaccination. This TCR was recovered from an adult in good health.

CDR3 DNA: TGCGCCAGCAGCCCGACAGGGGAATATGGCTACACCTTC. Protein product: CASSPTGEYGYTF. The gene calls are TRBV5-1 and TRBJ1-2; TRBD1 matches 8 bases. The CDR3 covers 13 residues. J gave up 5 bases and V 4 bases, and 4 bases lay outside the gene matches. Germline V lookup: CDR1 SGHRS, CDR2 YFSETQ.